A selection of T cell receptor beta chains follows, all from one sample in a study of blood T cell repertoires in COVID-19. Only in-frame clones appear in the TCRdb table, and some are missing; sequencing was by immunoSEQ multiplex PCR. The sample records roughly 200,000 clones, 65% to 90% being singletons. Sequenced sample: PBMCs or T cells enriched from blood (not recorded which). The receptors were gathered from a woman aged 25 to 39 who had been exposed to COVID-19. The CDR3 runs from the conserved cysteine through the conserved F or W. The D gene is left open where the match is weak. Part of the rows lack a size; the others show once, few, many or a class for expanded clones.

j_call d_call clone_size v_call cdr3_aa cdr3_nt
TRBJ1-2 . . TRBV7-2 CASSLKPGQGYGYTF TGTGCCAGCAGCTTAAAACCGGGTCAGGGCTATGGCTACACCTTC
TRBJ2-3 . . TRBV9 CASSVGQGTDTQYF TGTGCCAGCAGCGTAGGGCAGGGCACAGATACGCAGTATTTT
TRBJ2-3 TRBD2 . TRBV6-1 CASSEQLAGGPGDTQYF TGTGCCAGCAGCGAACAGTTAGCGGGGGGGCCCGGAGATACGCAGTATTTT
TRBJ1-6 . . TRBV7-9 CASSLDSDSPLHF TGTGCCAGCAGCTTGGACAGCGATTCACCCCTCCACTTT
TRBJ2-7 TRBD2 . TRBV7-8 CASSFQIAGGYEQYF TGTGCCAGCAGCTTCCAGATAGCGGGGGGTTACGAGCAGTACTTC
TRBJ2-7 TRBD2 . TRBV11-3 CASSSGGAGGYEQYF TGTGCCAGCAGCAGCGGGGGAGCGGGGGGCTACGAGCAGTACTTC
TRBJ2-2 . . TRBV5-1 CASSPRSGWPNTGELFF TGCGCCAGCAGCCCGAGGTCCGGGTGGCCGAACACCGGGGAGCTGTTTTTT
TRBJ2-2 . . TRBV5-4 CASSFSRANTGELFF TGTGCCAGCAGCTTCTCCAGGGCGAACACCGGGGAGCTGTTTTTT
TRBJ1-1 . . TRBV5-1 CASSPSTDLNTEAFF TGCGCCAGCAGCCCGTCGACAGATTTGAACACTGAAGCTTTCTTT
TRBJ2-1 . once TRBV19 CASSGAGILANYNEQFF TGTGCCAGTTCAGGGGCTGGTATACTAGCGAATTACAATGAGCAGTTCTTC
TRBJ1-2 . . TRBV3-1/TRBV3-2 CASSQGGYGYTF TGTGCCAGCAGCCAAGGAGGGTATGGCTACACCTTC
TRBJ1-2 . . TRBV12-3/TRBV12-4 CASSFSGYYGYTF TGTGCCAGCAGTTTTTCAGGGTACTATGGCTACACCTTC
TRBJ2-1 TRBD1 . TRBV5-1 CASNRQGAIDEQFF TGCGCCAGCAACCGACAGGGGGCGATCGATGAGCAGTTCTTC
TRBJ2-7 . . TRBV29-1 CSVASGVYEQYF TGCAGCGTTGCCTCAGGGGTCTACGAGCAGTACTTC
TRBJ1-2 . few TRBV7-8 CASSRDPTAPANYGYTF TGTGCCAGCAGCCGAGACCCGACAGCTCCCGCTAACTATGGCTACACCTTC
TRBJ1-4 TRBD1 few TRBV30 CAWSVRGTGGKLFF TGTGCCTGGAGTGTAAGAGGGACAGGAGGAAAACTGTTTTTT
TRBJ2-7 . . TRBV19 CASSHAPGKTYEQYF TGTGCCAGTAGTCACGCCCCGGGAAAAACCTACGAGCAGTACTTC
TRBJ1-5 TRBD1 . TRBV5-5 CASSAGQGSQPQHF TGTGCCAGCAGCGCCGGACAGGGTAGTCAGCCCCAGCATTTT
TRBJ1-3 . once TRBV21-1 CASSKEPRQGNTIYF TGTGCCAGCAGCAAAGAGCCCCGACAGGGAAACACCATATATTTT
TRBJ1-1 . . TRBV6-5 CASRPTGRGNTEAFF TGTGCCAGCAGACCTACCGGACGGGGGAACACTGAAGCTTTCTTT
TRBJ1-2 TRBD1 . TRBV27 CATRWTGGGINYGYTF TGTGCCACCCGATGGACAGGGGGGGGAATTAACTATGGCTACACCTTC
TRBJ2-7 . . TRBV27 CASSLGSGYEQYF TGTGCCAGCAGTTTAGGTTCGGGGTACGAGCAGTACTTC
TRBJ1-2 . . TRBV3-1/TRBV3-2 CASSQPMTGSNYGYTF TGTGCCAGCAGCCAACCTATGACAGGATCTAACTATGGCTACACCTTC
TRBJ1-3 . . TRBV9 CASSPPGFSGNTIYF TGTGCCAGCAGCCCTCCGGGGTTTTCTGGAAACACCATATATTTT
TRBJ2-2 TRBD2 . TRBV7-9 CASSLRGANTGELFF TGTGCCAGCAGCTTACGGGGGGCGAACACCGGGGAGCTGTTTTTT
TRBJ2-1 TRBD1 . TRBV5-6 CASSPPPGQGAEYNEQFF TGTGCCAGCAGCCCCCCCCCGGGACAGGGGGCAGAGTACAATGAGCAGTTCTTC
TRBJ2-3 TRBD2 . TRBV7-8 CASSLGLAGAYTPDTQYF TGTGCCAGCAGCTTAGGGCTAGCGGGGGCATATACCCCAGATACGCAGTATTTT
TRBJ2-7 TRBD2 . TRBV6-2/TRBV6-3 CASSSSLAGAYEQYF TGTGCCAGCAGCTCCTCCCTAGCGGGGGCCTACGAGCAGTACTTC
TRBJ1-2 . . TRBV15 CATSRDITGANYGYTF TGTGCCACCAGCAGAGATATCACCGGAGCTAACTATGGCTACACCTTC
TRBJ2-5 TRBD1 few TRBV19 CASSFKTGKYQETQYF TGTGCCAGTAGCTTCAAGACAGGGAAGTACCAAGAGACCCAGTACTTC
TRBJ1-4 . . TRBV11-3 CASSRQASAMNEKLFF TGTGCCAGCAGTCGACAGGCATCCGCAATGAATGAAAAACTGTTTTTT
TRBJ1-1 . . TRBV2 CASSEGTGYRAFF TGTGCCAGCAGTGAAGGAACAGGTTACCGAGCTTTCTTT
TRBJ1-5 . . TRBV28 CASSLGGRGFNQPQHF TGTGCCAGCAGTTTGGGCGGCAGGGGCTTTAATCAGCCCCAGCATTTT